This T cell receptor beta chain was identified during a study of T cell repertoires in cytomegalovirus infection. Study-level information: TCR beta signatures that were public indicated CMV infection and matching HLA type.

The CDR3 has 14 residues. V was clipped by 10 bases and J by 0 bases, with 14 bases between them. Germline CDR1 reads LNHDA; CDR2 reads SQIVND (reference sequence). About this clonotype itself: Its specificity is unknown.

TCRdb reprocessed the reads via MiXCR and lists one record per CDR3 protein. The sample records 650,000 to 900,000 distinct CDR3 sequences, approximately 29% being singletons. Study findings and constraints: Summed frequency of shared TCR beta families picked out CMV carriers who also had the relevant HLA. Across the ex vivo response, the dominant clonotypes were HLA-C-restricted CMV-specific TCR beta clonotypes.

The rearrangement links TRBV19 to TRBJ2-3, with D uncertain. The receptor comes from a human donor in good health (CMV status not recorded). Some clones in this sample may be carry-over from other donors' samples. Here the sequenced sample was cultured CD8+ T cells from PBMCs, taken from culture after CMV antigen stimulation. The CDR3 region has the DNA TGTGCCACCCGTGGGTTCCTTAGCACAGATACGCAGTATTTT. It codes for CATRGFLSTDTQYF.